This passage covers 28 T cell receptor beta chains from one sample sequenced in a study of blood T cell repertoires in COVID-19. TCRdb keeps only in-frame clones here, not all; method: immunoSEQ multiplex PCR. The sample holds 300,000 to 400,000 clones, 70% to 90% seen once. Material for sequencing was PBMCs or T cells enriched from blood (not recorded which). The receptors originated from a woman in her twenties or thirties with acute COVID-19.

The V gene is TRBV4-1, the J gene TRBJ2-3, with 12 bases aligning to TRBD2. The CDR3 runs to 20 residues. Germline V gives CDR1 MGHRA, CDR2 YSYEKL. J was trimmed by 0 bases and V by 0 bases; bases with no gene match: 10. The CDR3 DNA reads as TGCGCCAGCAGCCAAGATGGTCTAGCGGGGGGGGACCCTAGCACAGATACGCAGTATTTT. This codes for CASSQDGLAGGDPSTDTQYF.

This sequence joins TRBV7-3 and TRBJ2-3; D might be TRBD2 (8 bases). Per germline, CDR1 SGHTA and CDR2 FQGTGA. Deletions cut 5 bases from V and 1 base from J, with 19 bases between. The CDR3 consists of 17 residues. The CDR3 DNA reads TGTGCCAGCAGCCCCAAGGGGACAGCGGGGGGCACAGATACGCAGTATTTT. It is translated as CASSPKGTAGGTDTQYF.

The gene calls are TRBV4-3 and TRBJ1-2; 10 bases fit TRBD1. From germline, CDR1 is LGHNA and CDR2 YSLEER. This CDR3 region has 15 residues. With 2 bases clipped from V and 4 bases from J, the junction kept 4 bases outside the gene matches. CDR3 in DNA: TGCGCCAGCAGCCAACAGACAGGGGGCGCCTATGGCTACACCTTC. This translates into CASSQQTGGAYGYTF.

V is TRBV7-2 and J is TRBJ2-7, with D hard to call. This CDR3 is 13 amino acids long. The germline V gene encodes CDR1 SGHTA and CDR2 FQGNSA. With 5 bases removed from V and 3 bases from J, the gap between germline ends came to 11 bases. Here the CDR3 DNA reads TGTGCCAGCAGCCTGATACCCTACTACGAGCAGTACTTC. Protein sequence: CASSLIPYYEQYF.

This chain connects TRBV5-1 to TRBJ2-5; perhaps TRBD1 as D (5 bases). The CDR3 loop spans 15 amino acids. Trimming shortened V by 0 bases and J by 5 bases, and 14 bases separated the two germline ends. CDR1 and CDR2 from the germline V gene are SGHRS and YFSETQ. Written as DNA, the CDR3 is TGCGCCAGCAGCTTGGAGGGGTTGACTGGGGAGACCCAGTACTTC. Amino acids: CASSLEGLTGETQYF.

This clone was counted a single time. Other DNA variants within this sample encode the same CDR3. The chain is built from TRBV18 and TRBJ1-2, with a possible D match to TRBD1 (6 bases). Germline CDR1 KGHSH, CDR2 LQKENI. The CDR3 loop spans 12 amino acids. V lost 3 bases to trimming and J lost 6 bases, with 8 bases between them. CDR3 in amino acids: CASSPKGDGYTF. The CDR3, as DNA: TGTGCCAGCTCACCTAAGGGGGATGGCTACACCTTC.

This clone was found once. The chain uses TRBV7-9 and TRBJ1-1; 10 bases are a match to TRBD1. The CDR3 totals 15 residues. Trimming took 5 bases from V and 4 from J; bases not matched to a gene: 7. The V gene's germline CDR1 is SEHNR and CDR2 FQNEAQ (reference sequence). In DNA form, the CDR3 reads TGTGCCAGCAGCCAGACGACAGGGGGCATCACTGAAGCTTTCTTT. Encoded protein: CASSQTTGGITEAFF. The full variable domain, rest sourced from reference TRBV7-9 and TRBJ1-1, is DTGVSQNPRHKITKRGQNVTFRCDPISEHNRLYWYRQTLGQGPEFLTYFQNEAQLEKSRLLSDRFSAERPKGSFSTLEIQRTEQGDSAMYLCASSQTTGGITEAFFGQGTRLTVV.

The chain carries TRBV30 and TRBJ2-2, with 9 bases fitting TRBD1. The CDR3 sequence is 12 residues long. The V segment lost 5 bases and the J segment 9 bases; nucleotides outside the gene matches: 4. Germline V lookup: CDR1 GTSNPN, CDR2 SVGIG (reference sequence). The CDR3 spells CAWVGTGRELFF. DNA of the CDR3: TGTGCCTGGGTGGGGACAGGGAGGGAGCTGTTTTTT.

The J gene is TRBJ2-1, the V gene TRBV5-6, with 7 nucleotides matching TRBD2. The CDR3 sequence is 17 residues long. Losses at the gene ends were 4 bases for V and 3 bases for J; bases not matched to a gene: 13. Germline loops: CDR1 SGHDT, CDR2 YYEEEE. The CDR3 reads CASSHPPGRGIYNEQFF. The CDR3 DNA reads TGTGCCAGCAGCCACCCCCCGGGGCGGGGGATCTACAATGAGCAGTTCTTC.

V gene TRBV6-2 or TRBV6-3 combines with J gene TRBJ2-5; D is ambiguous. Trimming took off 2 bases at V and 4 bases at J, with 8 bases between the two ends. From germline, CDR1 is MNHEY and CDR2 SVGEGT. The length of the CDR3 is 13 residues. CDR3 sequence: CASSYGERETQYF. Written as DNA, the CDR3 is TGTGCCAGCAGTTACGGTGAGAGAGAGACCCAGTACTTC.

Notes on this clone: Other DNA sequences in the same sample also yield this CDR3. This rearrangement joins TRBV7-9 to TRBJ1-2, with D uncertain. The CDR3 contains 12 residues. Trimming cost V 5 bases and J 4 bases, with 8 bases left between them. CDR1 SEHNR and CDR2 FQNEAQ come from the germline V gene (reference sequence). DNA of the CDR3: TGTGCCAGCAGCCTGAGTAGCTATGGCTACACCTTC. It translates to CASSLSSYGYTF.

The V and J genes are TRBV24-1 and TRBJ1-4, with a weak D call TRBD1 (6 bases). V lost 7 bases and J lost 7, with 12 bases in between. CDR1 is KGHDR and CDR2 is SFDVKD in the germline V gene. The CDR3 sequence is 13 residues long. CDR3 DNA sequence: TGTGCCACCAGCCAGGGGCGTTCTGAAAAACTGTTTTTT. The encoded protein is CATSQGRSEKLFF.

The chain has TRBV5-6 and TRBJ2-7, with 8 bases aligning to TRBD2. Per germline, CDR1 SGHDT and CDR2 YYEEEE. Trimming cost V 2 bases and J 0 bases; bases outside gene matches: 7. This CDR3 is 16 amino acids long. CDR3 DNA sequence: TGTGCCAGCAGCTTTACCCGGGGGGGGATCTCCTACGAGCAGTACTTC. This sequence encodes CASSFTRGGISYEQYF.

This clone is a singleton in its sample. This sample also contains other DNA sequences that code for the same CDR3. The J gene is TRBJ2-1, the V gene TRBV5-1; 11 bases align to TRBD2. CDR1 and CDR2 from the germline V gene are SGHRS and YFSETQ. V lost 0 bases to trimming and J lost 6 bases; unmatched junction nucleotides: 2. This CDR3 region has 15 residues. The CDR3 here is CASSLELAGGNEQFF. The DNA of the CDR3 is TGCGCCAGCAGCTTGGAGCTAGCGGGGGGCAATGAGCAGTTCTTC.

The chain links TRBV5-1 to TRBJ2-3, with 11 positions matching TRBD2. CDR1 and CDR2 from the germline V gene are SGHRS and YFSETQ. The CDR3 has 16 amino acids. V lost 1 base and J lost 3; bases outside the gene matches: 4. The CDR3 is CASSLKLAGDTDTQYF. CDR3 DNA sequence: TGCGCCAGCAGCTTGAAACTAGCGGGGGATACAGATACGCAGTATTTT.

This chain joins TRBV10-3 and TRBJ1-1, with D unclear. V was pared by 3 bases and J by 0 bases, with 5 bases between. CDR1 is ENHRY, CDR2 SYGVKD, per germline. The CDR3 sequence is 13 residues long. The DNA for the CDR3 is TGTGCCATCAGTGACCCAGTGAACACTGAAGCTTTCTTT. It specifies CAISDPVNTEAFF.

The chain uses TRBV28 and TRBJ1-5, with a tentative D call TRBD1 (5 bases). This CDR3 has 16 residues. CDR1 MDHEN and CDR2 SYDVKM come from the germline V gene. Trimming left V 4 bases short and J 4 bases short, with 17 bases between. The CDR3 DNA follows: TGTGCCAGCAGTTCGGAGGGTGGGGGTCCGAATCAGCCCCAGCATTTT. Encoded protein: CASSSEGGGPNQPQHF. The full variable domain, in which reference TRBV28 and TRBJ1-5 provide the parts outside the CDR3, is DVKVTQSSRYLVKRTGEKVFLECVQDMDHENMFWYRQDPGLGLRLIYFSYDVKMKEKGDIPEGYSVSREKKERFSLILESASTNQTSMYLCASSSEGGGPNQPQHFGDGTRLSIL.

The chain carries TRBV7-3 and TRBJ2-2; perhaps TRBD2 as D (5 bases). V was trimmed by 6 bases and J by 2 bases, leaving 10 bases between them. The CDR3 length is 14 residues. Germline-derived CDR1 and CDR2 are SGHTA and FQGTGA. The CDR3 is CASSIGGNTGELFF. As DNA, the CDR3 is TGTGCCAGCAGTATAGGAGGAAACACCGGGGAGCTGTTTTTT.

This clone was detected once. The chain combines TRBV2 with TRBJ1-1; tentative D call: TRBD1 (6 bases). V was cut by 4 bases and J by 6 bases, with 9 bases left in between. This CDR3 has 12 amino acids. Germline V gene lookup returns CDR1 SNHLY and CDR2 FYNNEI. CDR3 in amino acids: CASSGEGAEAFF. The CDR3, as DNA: TGTGCCAGCAGTGGTGAGGGGGCTGAAGCTTTCTTT.

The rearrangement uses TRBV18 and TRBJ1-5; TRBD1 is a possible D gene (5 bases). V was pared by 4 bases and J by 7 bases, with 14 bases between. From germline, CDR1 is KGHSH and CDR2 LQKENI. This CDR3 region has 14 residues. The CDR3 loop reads CASSLRQGEQPQHF. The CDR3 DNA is TGTGCCAGCTCACTAAGGCAGGGTGAACAGCCCCAGCATTTT. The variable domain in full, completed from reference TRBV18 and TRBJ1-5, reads NAGVMQNPRHLVRRRGQEARLRCSPMKGHSHVYWYRQLPEEGLKFMVYLQKENIIDESGMPKERFSAEFPKEGPSILRIQQVVRGDSAAYFCASSLRQGEQPQHFGDGTRLSIL.

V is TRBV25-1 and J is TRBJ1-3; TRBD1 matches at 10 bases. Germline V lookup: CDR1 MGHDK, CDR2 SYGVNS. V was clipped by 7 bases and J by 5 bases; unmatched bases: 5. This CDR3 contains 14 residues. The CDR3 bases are TGTGCCAGCATGGAGACAGGGGGCAGAAACACCATATATTTT. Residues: CASMETGGRNTIYF.

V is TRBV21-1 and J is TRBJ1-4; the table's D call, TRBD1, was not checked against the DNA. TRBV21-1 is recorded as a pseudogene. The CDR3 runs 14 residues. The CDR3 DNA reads TGTGCCAGCAGCAAAAGACAGAATAATGAAAAACTGTTTTTT. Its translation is CASSKRQNNEKLFF.

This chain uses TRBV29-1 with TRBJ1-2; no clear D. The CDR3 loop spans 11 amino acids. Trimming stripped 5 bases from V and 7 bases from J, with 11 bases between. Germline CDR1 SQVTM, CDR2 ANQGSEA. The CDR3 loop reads CSVLVRGGYTF. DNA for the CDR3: TGCAGCGTTCTCGTTAGAGGTGGCTACACCTTC.

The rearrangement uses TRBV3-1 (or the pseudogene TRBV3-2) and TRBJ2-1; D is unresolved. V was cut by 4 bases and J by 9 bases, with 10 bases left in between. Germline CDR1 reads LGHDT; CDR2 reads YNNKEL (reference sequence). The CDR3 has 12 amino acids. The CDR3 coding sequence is TGTGCCAGCAGCCCTAGTAGTAGTGAGCAGTTCTTC. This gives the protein CASSPSSSEQFF.

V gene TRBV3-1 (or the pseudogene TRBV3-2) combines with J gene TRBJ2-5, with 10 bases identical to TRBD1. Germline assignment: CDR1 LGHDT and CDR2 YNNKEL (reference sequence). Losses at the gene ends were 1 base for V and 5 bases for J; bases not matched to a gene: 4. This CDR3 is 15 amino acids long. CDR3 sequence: CASSQGQGARETQYF. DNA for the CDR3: TGTGCCAGCAGCCAAGGACAGGGGGCCCGGGAGACCCAGTACTTC.

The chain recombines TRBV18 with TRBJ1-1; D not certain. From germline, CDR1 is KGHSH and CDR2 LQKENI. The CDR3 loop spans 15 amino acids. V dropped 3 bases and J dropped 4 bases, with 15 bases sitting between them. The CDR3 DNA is TGTGCCAGCTCACCGTCAAGGGCCGAGGGCACTGAAGCTTTCTTT. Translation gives CASSPSRAEGTEAFF.

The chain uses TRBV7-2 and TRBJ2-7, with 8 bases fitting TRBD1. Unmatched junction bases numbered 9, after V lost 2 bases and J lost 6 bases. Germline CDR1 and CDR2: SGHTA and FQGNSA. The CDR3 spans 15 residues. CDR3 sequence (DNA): TGTGCCAGCAGCTTACTCGGACAGGGTTTAGCCGAGCAGTACTTC. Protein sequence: CASSLLGQGLAEQYF. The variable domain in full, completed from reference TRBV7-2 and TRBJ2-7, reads GAGVSQSPSNKVTEKGKDVELRCDPISGHTALYWYRQSLGQGLEFLIYFQGNSAPDKSGLPSDRFSAERTGGSVSTLTIQRTQQEDSAVYLCASSLLGQGLAEQYFGPGTRLTVT.

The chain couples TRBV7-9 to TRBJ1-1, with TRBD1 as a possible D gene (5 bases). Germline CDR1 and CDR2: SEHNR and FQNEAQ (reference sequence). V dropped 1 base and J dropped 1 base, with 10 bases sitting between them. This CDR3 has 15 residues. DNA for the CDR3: TGTGCCAGCAGCTTAGTCGACAGCCCGAACACTGAAGCTTTCTTT. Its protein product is CASSLVDSPNTEAFF.